The clone carrying this T cell receptor beta chain has a handful of counts. Its antigen is currently unknown. Germline CDR1 is LGHDT and CDR2 is YNNKEL (reference sequence). There are 14 residues in the CDR3. V was clipped by 0 bases and J by 8 bases, with 13 bases between them. These data originate in a study of post-analysis software for immune sequencing data. For the study at large: Relapsing-remitting, secondary progressive and progressive-relapsing forms made up the multiple sclerosis disease courses.

Carried by the TCR beta cDNA libraries were unique molecular identifiers. Input populations of roughly 0.85 to 11 million T cells gave rise to roughly 500,000 cDNA molecules. Each CDR3 protein gets one entry after TCRdb re-called the PCR reads with MiXCR. The sample records roughly 570,000 distinct CDR3 sequences, 34% being singletons. Whole-study findings and limits: A significant reduction in normalized Chao1 diversity was observed in multiple sclerosis patients versus controls. Patients used several TRBV segments, including TRBV5-6, TRBV5-1 and TRBV20-1, more often than controls.

The receptor's source is a girl younger than 18 with multiple sclerosis. Sequenced material: blood. The chain uses TRBV3-1 and TRBJ1-2; D perhaps matches TRBD1 (5 bases). CDR3 sequence (DNA): TGTGCCAGCAGCCAAGACGAGGGGTATCGAGGCTACACCTTC. Translation: CASSQDEGYRGYTF.